This T cell receptor (beta chain) was captured in a study of blood T cell dynamics during melanoma immunotherapy. CDR1 LGHNA and CDR2 YNFKEQ come from the germline V gene. The CDR3 loop spans 16 amino acids. The junction had 10 bases not matched to a gene; V was cut back by 6 bases and J by 0 bases. Assay: immunoSEQ multiplex PCR; the TCRdb copy retains only in-frame clones and omits some. Here the sample spans 15,000 to 20,000 clones, about 95% being singletons. The time point here: week 3, after first cycle of checkpoint inhibitor. Response was assessed by RECIST 1.1 at 12 weeks, except a couple of rapid progressors.

The rearrangement joins TRBV4-2 to TRBJ2-7, with 8 bases matching TRBD2. The clonotype originates from a human donor with melanoma. Specimen: effector memory CD8+ T cells from blood, collected from a patient treated with checkpoint blockade. Here the CDR3 reads CASSGNSGMSSYEQYF. CDR3 in DNA: TGTGCCAGCAGTGGTAATAGCGGGATGAGCTCCTACGAGCAGTACTTC.